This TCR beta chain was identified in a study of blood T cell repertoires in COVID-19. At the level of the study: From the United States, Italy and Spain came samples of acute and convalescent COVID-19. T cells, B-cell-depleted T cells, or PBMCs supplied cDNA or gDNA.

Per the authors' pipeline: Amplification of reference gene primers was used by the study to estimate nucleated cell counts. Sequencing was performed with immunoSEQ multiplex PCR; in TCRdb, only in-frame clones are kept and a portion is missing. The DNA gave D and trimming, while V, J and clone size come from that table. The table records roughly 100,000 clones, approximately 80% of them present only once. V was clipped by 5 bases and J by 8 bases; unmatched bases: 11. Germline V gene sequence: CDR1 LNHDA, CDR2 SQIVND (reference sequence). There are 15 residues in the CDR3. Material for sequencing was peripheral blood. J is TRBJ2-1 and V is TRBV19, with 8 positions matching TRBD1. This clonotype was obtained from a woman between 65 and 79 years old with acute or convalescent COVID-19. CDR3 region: CASSATGTGSDEQFF. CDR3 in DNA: TGTGCCAGTAGTGCGACCGGGACAGGTAGCGATGAGCAGTTCTTC.